The clone carrying this T cell receptor beta chain was found many times. In the library, individual cDNA molecules carried attached unique molecular identifiers. TCRdb ran MiXCR on the 5' RACE reads and lists one entry per CDR3 protein. The sample consists of over 75,000 distinct CDR3 sequences, 13% of them appearing once. This specimen belongs to a study of early T cells in non-severe SARS-CoV-2 infection. Study-level background: Chains from this unsorted whole-blood bulk RNA could not be paired.

The V end lost 11 bases, the J end lost 12 bases, and 18 bases lay between the germline ends. This CDR3 is 11 amino acids long. The germline V gene has CDR1 MDHEN and CDR2 SYDVKM. The chain combines TRBV28 with TRBJ2-3; D is perhaps TRBD2 (5 bases). The TCR sequence derives from an adult who was a healthcare worker with PCR-confirmed SARS-CoV-2 infection or an uninfected control (not recorded which). The sample consisted of whole blood. The CDR3 DNA reads TGTGCCCCTGAGGAGGTTCCGCTCCAGTATTTT. Protein product: CAPEEVPLQYF. The whole variable domain, remainder taken from reference TRBV28 and TRBJ2-3, is DVKVTQSSRYLVKRTGEKVFLECVQDMDHENMFWYRQDPGLGLRLIYFSYDVKMKEKGDIPEGYSVSREKKERFSLILESASTNQTSMYLCAPEEVPLQYFGPGTRLTVL.